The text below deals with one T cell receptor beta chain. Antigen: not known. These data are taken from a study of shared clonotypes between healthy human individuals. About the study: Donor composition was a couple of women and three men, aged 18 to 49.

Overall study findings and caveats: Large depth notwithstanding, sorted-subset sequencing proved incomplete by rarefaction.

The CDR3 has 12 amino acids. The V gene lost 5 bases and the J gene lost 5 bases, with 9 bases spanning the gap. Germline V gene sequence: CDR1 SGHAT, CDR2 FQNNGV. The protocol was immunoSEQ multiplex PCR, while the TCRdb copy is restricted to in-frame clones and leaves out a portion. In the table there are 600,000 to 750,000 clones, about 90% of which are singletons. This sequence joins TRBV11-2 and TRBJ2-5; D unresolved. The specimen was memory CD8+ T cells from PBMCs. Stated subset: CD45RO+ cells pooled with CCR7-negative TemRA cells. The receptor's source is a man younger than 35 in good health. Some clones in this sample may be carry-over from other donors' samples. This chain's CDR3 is CASSPRRETQYF. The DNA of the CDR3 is TGTGCCAGCAGCCCACGACGTGAGACCCAGTACTTC.